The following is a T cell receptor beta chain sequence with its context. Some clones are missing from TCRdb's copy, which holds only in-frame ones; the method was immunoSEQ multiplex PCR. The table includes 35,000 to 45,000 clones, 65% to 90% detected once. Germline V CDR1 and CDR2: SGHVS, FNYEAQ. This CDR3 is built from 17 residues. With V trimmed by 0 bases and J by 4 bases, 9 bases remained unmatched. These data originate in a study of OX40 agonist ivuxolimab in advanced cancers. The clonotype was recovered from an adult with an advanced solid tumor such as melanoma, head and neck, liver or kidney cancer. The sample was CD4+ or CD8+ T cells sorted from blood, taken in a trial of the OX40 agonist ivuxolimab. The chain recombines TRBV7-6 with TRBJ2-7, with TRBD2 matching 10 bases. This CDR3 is CASSLAGPLAGDYEQYF. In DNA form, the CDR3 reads TGTGCCAGCAGCTTAGCGGGTCCCCTAGCGGGAGATTACGAGCAGTACTTC.